This TCR beta chain derives from a study of response to subunit inactivated influenza vaccine. In its sample, this clonotype was seen many times. TCRdb independently ran MiXCR on the RT-PCR reads; one entry per CDR3 protein. Of 500,000 to 650,000 distinct CDR3 sequences in the sample, less than 10% were seen once. The source was PBMCs from blood, collected 23 months after vaccination. This receptor was taken from a man between 50 and 69 years old who received an inactivated influenza vaccine.

The CDR3 DNA sequence: TGTGCCAGCAGCTTAGCGTATAGCGGGGGGGGCAAGGATACGCAGTATTTT. Encoded protein: CASSLAYSGGGKDTQYF. The rearrangement joins TRBV7-6 to TRBJ2-3; 11 nucleotides line up with TRBD2. The CDR3 covers 17 residues. V lost 0 bases and J lost 6; bases outside the gene matches: 8. The germline CDR1 and CDR2 sequences are SGHVS and FNYEAQ.